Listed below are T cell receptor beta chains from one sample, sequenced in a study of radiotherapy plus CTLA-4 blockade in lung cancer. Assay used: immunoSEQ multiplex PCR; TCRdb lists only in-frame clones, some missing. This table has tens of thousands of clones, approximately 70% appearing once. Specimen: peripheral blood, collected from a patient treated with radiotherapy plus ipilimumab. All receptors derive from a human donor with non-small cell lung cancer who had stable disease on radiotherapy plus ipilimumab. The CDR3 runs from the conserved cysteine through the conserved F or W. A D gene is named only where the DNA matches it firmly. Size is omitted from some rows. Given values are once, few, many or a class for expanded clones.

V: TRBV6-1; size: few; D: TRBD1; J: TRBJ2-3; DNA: TGTGCCAGCAGTCCGACAGGGGTCGGTACAGATACGCAGTATTTT; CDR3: CASSPTGVGTDTQYF
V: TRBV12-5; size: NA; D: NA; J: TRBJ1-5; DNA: TGTGCTAGTGGTCCTCCACAGGGAGGCAATCAGCCCCAGCATTTT; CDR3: CASGPPQGGNQPQHF
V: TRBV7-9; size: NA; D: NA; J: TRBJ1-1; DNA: TGTGCCAGCAGCTTATCAGGGTTCACTGAAGCTTTCTTT; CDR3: CASSLSGFTEAFF
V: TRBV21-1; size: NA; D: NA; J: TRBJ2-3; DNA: TGTGCCAGCACCCCACCCTCGGCGGCGTGCACAGATACGCAGTATTTT; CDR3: CASTPPSAACTDTQYF
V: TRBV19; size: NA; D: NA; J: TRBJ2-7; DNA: TGTGCCAGTAACGGGGGCCTCTTCGACGAGCAGTACTTC; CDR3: CASNGGLFDEQYF
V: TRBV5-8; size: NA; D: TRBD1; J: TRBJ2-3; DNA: TGTGCCAGCAGCTTGGGCAGGGGGGATACGCAGTATTTT; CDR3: CASSLGRGDTQYF
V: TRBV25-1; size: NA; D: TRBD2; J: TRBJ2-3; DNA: TGTGCCAGCAGTGAATCCGGGAGGGAAGATACGCAGTATTTT; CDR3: CASSESGREDTQYF
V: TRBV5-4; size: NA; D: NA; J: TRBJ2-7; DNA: TGTGCCAGCAGCTTGTCGGAAGTTTACGAGCAGTACTTC; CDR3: CASSLSEVYEQYF
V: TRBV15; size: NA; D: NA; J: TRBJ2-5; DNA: TGTGCCACCAGCACCGGCCGTGGCCGGGCCAATCGGGGGGAGACCCAGTACTTC; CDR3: CATSTGRGRANRGETQYF
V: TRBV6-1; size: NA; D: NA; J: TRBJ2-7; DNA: TGTGCCAGCAGCCGAAGGGCTGGTAACTACGAGCAGTACTTC; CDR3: CASSRRAGNYEQYF
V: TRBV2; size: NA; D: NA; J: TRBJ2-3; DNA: TGTGCCAGCAAACGAAGGGGCACAGATACGCAGTATTTT; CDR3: CASKRRGTDTQYF
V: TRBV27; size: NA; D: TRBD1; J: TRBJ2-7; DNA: TGTGCCGCGACAGGGAGCGGCTACGAGCAGTACTTC; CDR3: CAATGSGYEQYF
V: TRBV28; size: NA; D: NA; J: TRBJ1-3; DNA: TGTGCCAGCAGCTCGGGCGGGGGGGATGGAAACACCATATATTTT; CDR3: CASSSGGGDGNTIYF
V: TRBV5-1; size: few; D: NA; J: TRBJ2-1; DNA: TGCGCCAGCAGCCAAACCTTGGATGAGCAGTTCTTC; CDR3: CASSQTLDEQFF
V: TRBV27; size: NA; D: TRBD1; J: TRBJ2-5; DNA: TGTGCCAGCAGTCCGATACGCGGGACAGGGTCGTCTAGGGAGACCCAGTACTTC; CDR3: CASSPIRGTGSSRETQYF
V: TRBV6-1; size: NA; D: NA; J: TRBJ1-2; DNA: TGTGCCAGCGGTGGAAAGGGGTTGAACTATGGCTACACCTTC; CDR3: CASGGKGLNYGYTF
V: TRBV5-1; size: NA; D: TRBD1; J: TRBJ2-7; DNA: TGCGCCAGCAGCTCCGGGGACAGGGGGGTGTACGAGCAGTACTTC; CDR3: CASSSGDRGVYEQYF
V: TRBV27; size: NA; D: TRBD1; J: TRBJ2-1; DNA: TGTGCCAGCAGTTTAGTAAGGGGACAGGGGGCCAATGAGCAGTTCTTC; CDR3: CASSLVRGQGANEQFF
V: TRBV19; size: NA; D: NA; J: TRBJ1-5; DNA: TGTGCCAGTAGTATAGGGACAAGTTATAGCAATCAGCCCCAGCATTTT; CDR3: CASSIGTSYSNQPQHF
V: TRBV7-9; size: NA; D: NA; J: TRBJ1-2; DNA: TGTGCCAGCAGCTTAGGAGGGCAGGTAGCTAACTATGGCTACACCTTC; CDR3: CASSLGGQVANYGYTF
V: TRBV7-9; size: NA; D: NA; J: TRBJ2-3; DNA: TGTGCCAGCAGCCCCAGCGGAGGGAGCACAGATACGCAGTATTTT; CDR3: CASSPSGGSTDTQYF
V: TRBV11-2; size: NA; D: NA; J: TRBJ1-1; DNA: TGTGCCAGCAGCTCCTTGACGGGACACTTGAACACTGAAGCTTTCTTT; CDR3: CASSSLTGHLNTEAFF
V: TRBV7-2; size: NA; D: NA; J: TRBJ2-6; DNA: TGTGCCAGCAGCTCTACGATCTTCTCTGGGGCCAACGTCCTGACTTTC; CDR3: CASSSTIFSGANVLTF
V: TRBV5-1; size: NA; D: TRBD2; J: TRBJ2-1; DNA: TGCGCCAGCAGCCCCGGGACTAGCGTTAACAATGAGCAGTTCTTC; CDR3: CASSPGTSVNNEQFF
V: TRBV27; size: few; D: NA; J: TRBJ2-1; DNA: TGTGCCAGCAGTTCCGGGTTTGACGAGCAGTTCTTC; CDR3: CASSSGFDEQFF
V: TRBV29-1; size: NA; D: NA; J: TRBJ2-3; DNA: TGCAGCGTTCGCGAGCGACAAGTCACAGATACGCAGTATTTT; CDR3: CSVRERQVTDTQYF
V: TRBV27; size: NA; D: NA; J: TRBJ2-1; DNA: TGTGCCAGCAGGCCCGCGGCGGGAGTTAGGGGGAATGAGCAGTTCTTC; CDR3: CASRPAAGVRGNEQFF
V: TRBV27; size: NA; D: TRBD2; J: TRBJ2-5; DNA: TGTGCCAGCAGAGGGGTAGCGGGAGTCGAGACCCAGTACTTC; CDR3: CASRGVAGVETQYF
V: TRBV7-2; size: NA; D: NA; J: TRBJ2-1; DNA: TGTGCCAGCAGCTTAGGTAATGGGGGTACGCAAAATGAGCAGTTCTTC; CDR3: CASSLGNGGTQNEQFF
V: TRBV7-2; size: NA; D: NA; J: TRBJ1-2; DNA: TGTGCCAGCAGCCCGACGGACAGAAACTATGGCTACACCTTC; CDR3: CASSPTDRNYGYTF
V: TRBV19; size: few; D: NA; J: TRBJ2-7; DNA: TGTGCCAGTAGACTGGAGGGTGACTACGAGCAGTACTTC; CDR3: CASRLEGDYEQYF
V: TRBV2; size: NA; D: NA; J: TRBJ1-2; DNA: TGTGCCAGCAGGCTACGGGGGACTAACTATGGCTACACCTTC; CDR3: CASRLRGTNYGYTF
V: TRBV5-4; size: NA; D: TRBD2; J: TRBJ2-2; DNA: TGTGCCAGCAGCCCTAGCGGGAGGCTCGCCGGGGAGCTGTTTTTT; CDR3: CASSPSGRLAGELFF
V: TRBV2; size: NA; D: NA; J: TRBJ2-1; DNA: TGTGCCACCCTTGAGGACAGAACCTACAATGAGCAGTTCTTC; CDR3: CATLEDRTYNEQFF
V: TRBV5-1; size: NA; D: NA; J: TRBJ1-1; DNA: TGCGCCAGCAGCTTGGATCTGGGCGTAGCTTTCTTT; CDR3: CASSLDLGVAFF
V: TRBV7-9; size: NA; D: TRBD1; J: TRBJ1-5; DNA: TGTGCCAGCAGCACAATGGGACAGGGGCTTCAGCCCCAGCATTTT; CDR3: CASSTMGQGLQPQHF
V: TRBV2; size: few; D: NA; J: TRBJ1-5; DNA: TGTGCCAGCAGGGTTCAGCCCCAGCATTTT; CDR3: CASRVQPQHF
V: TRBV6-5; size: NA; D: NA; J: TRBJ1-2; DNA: TGTGCCAGCAGCCCGGACACAGCTAACTATGGCTACACCTTC; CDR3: CASSPDTANYGYTF
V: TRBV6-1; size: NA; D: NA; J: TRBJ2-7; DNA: TGTGCCAGCCGAGACCCATCCTACGAGCAGTACTTC; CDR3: CASRDPSYEQYF
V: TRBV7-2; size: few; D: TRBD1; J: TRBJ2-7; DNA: TGTGCCAGCAGCTTAATGGTGTCGGCAGGGGGCAGCGAGCAGTACTTC; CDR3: CASSLMVSAGGSEQYF
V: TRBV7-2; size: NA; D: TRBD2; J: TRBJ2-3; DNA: TGTGCCAGCAGCGCGGGACTAGCGGGAGGAACAGATACGCAGTATTTT; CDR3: CASSAGLAGGTDTQYF
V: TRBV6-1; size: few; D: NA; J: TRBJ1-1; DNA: TGTGCCAGCGAGGGGGTCCCATCGGGAACTGAAGCTTTCTTT; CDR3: CASEGVPSGTEAFF
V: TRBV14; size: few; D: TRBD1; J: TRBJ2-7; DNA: TGTGCCAGCAGCCAATCCCGACAGGGCGCCTACGAGCAGTACTTC; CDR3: CASSQSRQGAYEQYF
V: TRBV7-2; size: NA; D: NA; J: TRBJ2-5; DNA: TGTGCCAGCAGCTTCTTTAGTCGAGAGACCCAGTACTTC; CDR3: CASSFFSRETQYF
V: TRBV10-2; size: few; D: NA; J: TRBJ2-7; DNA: TGCGCCAGCAGTGGGGCAGGGTTCGAGCAGTACTTC; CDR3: CASSGAGFEQYF
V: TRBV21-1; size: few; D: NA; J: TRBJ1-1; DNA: TGTGCCAGCAGCCCTGGGGAAGGGCGGGGCACTGAAGCTTTCTTT; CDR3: CASSPGEGRGTEAFF
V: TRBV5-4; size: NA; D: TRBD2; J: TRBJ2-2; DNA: TGTGCCAGCAGCCCCGGGACTAGCGGGAGCCTGCCCGGGGAGCTGTTTTTT; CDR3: CASSPGTSGSLPGELFF
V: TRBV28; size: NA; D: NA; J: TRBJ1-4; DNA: TGTGCCAGCACCCGAGGAGGGGCAGGAATTGAAAAACTGTTTTTT; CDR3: CASTRGGAGIEKLFF
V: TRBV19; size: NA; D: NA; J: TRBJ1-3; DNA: TGTGCCAGTACCCAGGGGCGGGACGCGATAATTCGGAGTGGAAACACCATATATTTT; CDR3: CASTQGRDAIIRSGNTIYF
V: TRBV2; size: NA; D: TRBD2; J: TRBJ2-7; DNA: TGTGCCAGCAGTGAAGCGGCGGGGGTAGACGAGCAGTACTTC; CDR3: CASSEAAGVDEQYF
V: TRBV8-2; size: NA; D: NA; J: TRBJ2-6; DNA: TGTGGCAGGGTCACCAAGATAACACAAAGTCGGGCCAACGTCCTGACTTTC; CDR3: CGRVTKITQSRANVLTF
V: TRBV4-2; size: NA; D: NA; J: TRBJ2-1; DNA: TGTGCCAGCAGCCAAGAAGTACTACACAATGAGCAGTTCTTC; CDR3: CASSQEVLHNEQFF
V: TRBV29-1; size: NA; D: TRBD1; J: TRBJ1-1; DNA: TGCAGCGTCACTTATTCTAGGACAGGGGGCACTGAAGCTTTCTTT; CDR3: CSVTYSRTGGTEAFF
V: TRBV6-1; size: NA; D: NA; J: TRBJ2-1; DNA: TGTGCCAGCAGGGCCGGGGCTAGCCGCTACAATGAGCAGTTCTTC; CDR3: CASRAGASRYNEQFF
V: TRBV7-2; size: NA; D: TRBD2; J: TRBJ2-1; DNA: TGTGCCAGCAGCTTAGAATACCGGACTAGCGGGAGTCACGGTGAGCAGTTCTTC; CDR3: CASSLEYRTSGSHGEQFF
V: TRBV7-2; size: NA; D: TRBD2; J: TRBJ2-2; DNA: TGTGCCAGCAGCTTAGATAGCGGGAGGGCCCGGCTGTTTTTT; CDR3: CASSLDSGRARLFF
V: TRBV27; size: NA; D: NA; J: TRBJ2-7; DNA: TGTGCCAGCAGTCCCCCAGGGTCGCGGGAGCAGTACTTC; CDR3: CASSPPGSREQYF
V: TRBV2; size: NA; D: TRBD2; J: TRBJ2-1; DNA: TGTGCCAGCATCCAGGCGGGAGAGGCGTTCTTC; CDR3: CASIQAGEAFF
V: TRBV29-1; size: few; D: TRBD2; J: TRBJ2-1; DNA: TGCAGCTCCCGGACTAGCGGGAGGGGGTTCTCCTACAATGAGCAGTTCTTC; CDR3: CSSRTSGRGFSYNEQFF